This entry lists 13 T cell receptor beta chains sequenced from one sample in a study of metastatic and nonmetastatic thyroid tumors. No patient had received any treatment before thyroid surgery. With MiXCR, TCRdb called clones anew from the PCR reads. The sample holds tens of thousands of clones; roughly 15% are singletons and the top ten take approximately 15%. Material: blood. The source of these receptors is a male donor with papillary thyroid cancer or a benign thyroid nodule (not recorded which). Some clones in this sample may be carry-over from other donors' samples.

Judged by abundance, this clone is medium-sized (0.01 to 0.1%). The chain uses TRBV6-1 and TRBJ2-2; the D gene is possibly TRBD1 (6 bases). CDR1 MNHNS and CDR2 SASEGT come from the germline V gene. With 2 bases removed from V and 3 bases from J, the gap between germline ends came to 10 bases. The length of the CDR3 is 15 residues. The CDR3 reads CASSETGWDTGELFF. As DNA, the CDR3 is TGTGCCAGCAGTGAAACAGGGTGGGACACCGGGGAGCTGTTTTTT.

The V gene is TRBV11-1, the J gene TRBJ2-2; 9 bases are shared with TRBD2. The germline CDR1 and CDR2 sequences are SGHAT and FQDESV (reference sequence). Trimming removed 5 bases from V and 6 bases from J; junction bases left unmatched: 4. This CDR3 region has 14 residues. DNA of the CDR3: TGTGCCAGCAGCCGGGGACTAGCTGCCGGGGAGCTGTTTTTT. It is translated as CASSRGLAAGELFF. Filled out from reference TRBV11-1 and TRBJ2-2, the complete variable domain reads EAEVAQSPRYKITEKSQAVAFWCDPISGHATLYWYRQILGQGPELLVQFQDESVVDDSQLPKDRFSAERLKGVDSTLKIQPAELGDSAMYLCASSRGLAAGELFFGEGSRLTVL.

In its sample, this clone was seen many times. The CDR3 region has the DNA TGTGCCAGCAGCTTAGTTTGGGGGGGGTCCTATAATTCACCCCTCCACTTT. Encoded protein: CASSLVWGGSYNSPLHF. This sequence joins TRBV7-2 and TRBJ1-6, with a possible D match to TRBD1 (5 bases). With 1 base removed from V and 1 base from J, the gap between germline ends came to 11 bases. This CDR3 spans 17 amino acids. Germline V gene sequence: CDR1 SGHTA, CDR2 FQGNSA.

This clone was detected many times. The chain uses TRBV20-1 and TRBJ2-7; D is possibly TRBD1 (6 bases). This CDR3 region has 15 residues. Germline V gene data show CDR1 as DFQATT and CDR2 as SNEGSKA (reference sequence). Trimming shortened V by 0 bases and J by 3 bases, and 15 bases separated the two germline ends. Written as DNA, the CDR3 is TGCAGTGCTAGAGATCAGGGACACGGTATCTACGAGCAGTACTTC. Translating it yields CSARDQGHGIYEQYF.

This clone occurred many times. The rearrangement uses TRBV5-6 and TRBJ1-2, with TRBD1 identical over 7 bases. V lost 2 bases to trimming and J lost 4 bases; unmatched junction nucleotides: 5. CDR1 is SGHDT, CDR2 YYEEEE, per germline. CDR3 length equals 14 residues. The CDR3 DNA reads as TGTGCCAGCAGCTTCGGGACAGTGCCCTATGGCTACACCTTC. Protein: CASSFGTVPYGYTF.

This clone was counted between two and nine times. This may arise from a read error, as a much more abundant clone is one base away. Because the CDR3 is missing its conserved closing phenylalanine or tryptophan, this is likely a read error. The chain links TRBV3-1 to TRBJ2-3, with 8 bases that match TRBD2. Per the germline V gene, CDR1 is LGHDT and CDR2 is YNNKEL (reference sequence). The V segment lost 7 bases and the J segment 0 bases; nucleotides outside the gene matches: 3. The CDR3 totals 14 residues. The CDR3 reads CASKQRESTDTQYS. The CDR3, as DNA: TGTGCCAGCAAACAGCGGGAGAGCACAGATACGCAGTATTCT.

There are many counts of this clone. The V call is TRBV13, the J call TRBJ2-3; D gene unclear. Trimming removed 2 bases from V and 1 base from J, with 4 bases in between. CDR1 and CDR2 from the germline V gene are PRHDT and FYEKMQ (reference sequence). CDR3 length: 13 residues. DNA for the CDR3: TGTGCCAGCAGCTTACGGCGCACAGATACGCAGTATTTT. It encodes CASSLRRTDTQYF. Complete variable domain (other parts from reference TRBV13 and TRBJ2-3): AAGVIQSPRHLIKEKRETATLKCYPIPRHDTVYWYQQGPGQDPQFLISFYEKMQSDKGSIPDRFSAQQFSDYHSELNMSSLELGDSALYFCASSLRRTDTQYFGPGTRLTVL.

This clone counts as medium-sized (0.01 to 0.1%). This chain links TRBV6-1 with TRBJ2-7, with TRBD1 matching 7 bases. The germline V gene encodes CDR1 MNHNS and CDR2 SASEGT. CDR3 length equals 13 residues. V was pared by 6 bases and J by 2 bases, with 4 bases of the junction left unmatched. The DNA for the CDR3 is TGTGCCAGCAGCGGGACAGAACCCTACGAGCAGTACTTC. Residues: CASSGTEPYEQYF.

This clone was found many times. One end of the junction does not line up with germline, which may come from a read error. The same CDR3 is also encoded by other DNA sequences in this sample. CDR3 region: CASRPASGTDAYEQYF. The CDR3, as DNA: TGTGCCAGCCGACCCGCCTCCGGGACAGACGCCTACGAACAGTACTTC. J is TRBJ2-7 and V is TRBV19, with 7 bases matching TRBD1. The germline V gene encodes CDR1 LNHDA and CDR2 SQIVND (reference sequence). The CDR3 extends over 16 amino acids. Using reference TRBV19 and TRBJ2-7 for the parts outside the CDR3, the full variable domain is DGGITQSPKYLFRKEGQNVTLSCEQNLNHDAMYWYRQDPGQGLRLIYYSQIVNDFQKGDIAEGYSVSREKKESFPLTVTSAQKNPTAFYLCASRPASGTDAYEQYFGPGTRLTVT.

This clone was detected many times. J is TRBJ2-7 and V is TRBV4-2, with 8 bases fitting TRBD2. CDR3 length equals 14 residues. The germline CDR1 and CDR2 sequences are LGHNA and YNFKEQ. V lost 4 bases to trimming and J lost 4 bases; unmatched junction nucleotides: 6. CDR3 protein: CASSLSGSGYEQYF. The CDR3 coding sequence is TGTGCCAGCAGCCTGAGCGGGAGTGGATACGAGCAGTACTTC.

The rearrangement joins TRBV6-5 to TRBJ2-5; D remains ambiguous. Trimming shortened V by 2 bases and J by 0 bases, and 16 bases separated the two germline ends. The CDR3 runs 17 residues. Germline V gene lookup returns CDR1 MNHEY and CDR2 SVGAGI. In nucleotides, the CDR3 is TGTGCCAGCAGTTACCGTCCTACGGACCGGTACCAAGAGACCCAGTACTTC. Its translation is CASSYRPTDRYQETQYF.

This clone came up many times. This chain uses TRBV20-1 with TRBJ2-1, with 8 nucleotides matching TRBD1. The V gene end was trimmed by 0 bases and the J gene end by 6 bases; junction bases not matched to a gene: 7. This CDR3 is 15 amino acids long. Germline assignment: CDR1 DFQATT and CDR2 SNEGSKA (reference sequence). CDR3 bases: TGCAGTGCTAGAGATGGTGACAGGGGAGGCAATGAGCAGTTCTTC. This codes for CSARDGDRGGNEQFF.

Comments on this clone: This same CDR3 is encoded by further DNA sequences in the sample. The V gene is TRBV11-2, the J gene TRBJ2-3; no firm D call. This CDR3 is 15 amino acids long. The V and J ends lost 2 bases and 0 bases respectively, with 9 bases between them. Per germline, CDR1 SGHAT and CDR2 FQNNGV. The CDR3 spells CASSLTSLSTDTQYF. In DNA form, the CDR3 reads TGTGCCAGCAGCTTAACTTCGCTCAGCACAGATACGCAGTATTTT.